The 9 T cell receptor beta chains below come from one sample, sequenced in a study of T cells in Graves' hyperthyroidism and ophthalmopathy. RNA transcripts gave rise to amplified TCR beta CDR3 regions. The study used the HTBI primer set for a first-round RT-PCR of the TCR CDR3. Each CDR3 protein gets one entry after TCRdb re-called the multiplex PCR reads with MiXCR. The sample has about 640,000 distinct CDR3 sequences, 14% seen once; the top ten hold around an eighth. Sequencing input: blood. These receptors all come from a woman aged 50 to 60 with Graves' ophthalmopathy.

With respect to this clonotype: A much larger clone sits a single nucleotide away, making a read error possible. The chain uses TRBV7-9 and TRBJ1-2; D might be TRBD1 (6 bases). Trimming cost V 6 bases and J 6 bases, with 14 bases left between them. This CDR3 comprises 13 residues. CDR1 and CDR2 from the germline V gene are SEHNR and FQNEAQ (reference sequence). The CDR3 sequence is CASSGDNSHGYTF. The CDR3 nucleotides read TGTGCCAGCAGTGGGGACAATAGCCATGGCTACACCTTC.

This clonotype was seen repeatedly, ten times or more. The chain is built from TRBV2 and TRBJ2-3; a weak D match, TRBD2 (6 bases). V was trimmed by 7 bases and J by 3 bases, leaving 14 bases between them. CDR3 length: 14 amino acids. Germline loops: CDR1 SNHLY, CDR2 FYNNEI. As DNA, the CDR3 is TGTGCCAGCAATCGACTAGTTCGTACAGATACGCAGTATTTT. Encoded protein: CASNRLVRTDTQYF.

V gene TRBV14 combines with J gene TRBJ1-2, with TRBD1 as a possible D gene (6 bases). From germline, CDR1 is SGHDN and CDR2 FVKESK. V was shortened by 3 bases and J by 1 base, with 12 bases between the two germline ends. This CDR3 spans 15 amino acids. The CDR3 bases are TGTGCCAGCAGCCACGGGACACCTCTTAACTATGGCTACACCTTC. It is translated as CASSHGTPLNYGYTF.

This sequence joins TRBV4-2 and TRBJ1-1; no clear D gene. V was pared by 0 bases and J by 4 bases, with 9 bases between. The CDR3 has 14 residues. CDR1 LGHNA and CDR2 YNFKEQ come from the germline V gene. The chain's CDR3 is CASSQEAWGTEAFF. The CDR3 nucleotides are TGTGCCAGCAGCCAAGAAGCATGGGGCACTGAAGCTTTCTTT.

This clonotype has at least ten counts. The rearrangement links TRBV5-8 to TRBJ2-4; no firm D call. This CDR3 region has 14 residues. V was trimmed by 4 bases and J by 9 bases, leaving 17 bases between them. Germline CDR1 and CDR2: SGHTS and YDEGEE. The CDR3 nucleotides read TGTGCCAGCAGCCCTCTCTCCCGAGAGTCCATTCAGTACTTC. This encodes CASSPLSRESIQYF. Filled out from reference TRBV5-8 and TRBJ2-4, the complete variable domain reads EAGVTQSPTHLIKTRGQQATLRCSPISGHTSVYWYQQALGLGLQFLLWYDEGEERNRGNFPPRFSGRQFPNYSSELNVNALELEDSALYLCASSPLSRESIQYFGAGTRLSVL.

The sample holds many counts of this clonotype. The CDR3 sequence is CASSLARGFTYNEQFF. Here the CDR3 DNA reads TGTGCCAGCAGCTTAGCGCGAGGGTTCACTTACAATGAGCAGTTCTTC. The gene calls are TRBV7-9 and TRBJ2-1, with a weak D call TRBD2 (5 bases). V lost 0 bases, J lost 4 bases, and 13 bases lay in between. CDR1 SEHNR and CDR2 FQNEAQ come from the germline V gene (reference sequence). The CDR3 has 16 amino acids. The variable domain in full, with the rest retrieved from reference TRBV7-9 and TRBJ2-1, is DTGVSQNPRHKITKRGQNVTFRCDPISEHNRLYWYRQTLGQGPEFLTYFQNEAQLEKSRLLSDRFSAERPKGSFSTLEIQRTEQGDSAMYLCASSLARGFTYNEQFFGPGTRLTVL.

In its sample, this clonotype was seen many times. This chain connects TRBV9 to TRBJ2-7; D ambiguous. The CDR3 runs 15 residues. Germline loops: CDR1 SGDLS, CDR2 YYNGEE. With 0 bases removed from V and 2 bases from J, the gap between germline ends came to 12 bases. Here the CDR3 reads CASSVDFRTTYEQYF. CDR3 coding DNA: TGTGCCAGCAGCGTAGATTTCAGAACCACCTACGAGCAGTACTTC.

This clonotype was observed a handful of times. CDR3 residues: CATSERNQPQHF. CDR3 sequence (DNA): TGTGCCACCTCCGAGAGAAACCAGCCCCAGCATTTT. J is TRBJ1-5 and V is TRBV15; no clear D gene. Trimming shortened V by 8 bases and J by 7 bases, and 12 bases separated the two germline ends. Germline loops: CDR1 LNHNV, CDR2 YYDKDF (reference sequence). The CDR3 runs 12 residues.

In this sample, this clonotype turned up many times. The chain is built from TRBV6-2 or TRBV6-3 and TRBJ2-1; 7 bases fit TRBD2. Germline V gene lookup returns CDR1 MNHEY and CDR2 SVGEGT. The CDR3 is 14 amino acids. The V segment lost 4 bases and the J segment 5 bases; nucleotides outside the gene matches: 5. In nucleotides, the CDR3 is TGTGCCAGCAGTTGGCGGGAGAACCACAATGAGCAGTTCTTC. As protein: CASSWRENHNEQFF.